The 24 T cell receptor beta chains in this list originate from one sample, sequenced in a study of cytomegalovirus exposure and HLA in healthy donors. Researchers ran the PCR with 60 Vbeta and 13 Jbeta primers. The table came from immunoSEQ multiplex PCR; TCRdb's copy has only in-frame clones and leaves some out. This table holds under 150,000 clones, 67% found once. Material for sequencing was PBMCs. The receptors here all came from a man aged 18 to 30 in good health and CMV-seropositive.

The chain joins TRBV5-1 to TRBJ1-1, with TRBD1 matching over 7 bases. The CDR3 has 16 residues. The V segment lost 0 bases and the J segment 1 base; nucleotides outside the gene matches: 6. Germline-derived CDR1 and CDR2 are SGHRS and YFSETQ. The CDR3 protein is CASSLEQGPSNTEAFF. The CDR3 DNA is TGCGCCAGCAGCTTGGAACAGGGGCCATCGAACACTGAAGCTTTCTTT.

In its sample, this clone was seen a few times. This chain links TRBV19 with TRBJ1-1, with 8 bases identical to TRBD1. V lost 7 bases and J lost 5; bases outside the gene matches: 9. From germline, CDR1 is LNHDA and CDR2 SQIVND (reference sequence). This CDR3 comprises 14 residues. The CDR3 DNA sequence: TGTGCCAGTATCCCGACAGGGGCGGCGACTGAAGCTTTCTTT. Its translation: CASIPTGAATEAFF.

This clone was detected only once. This chain connects TRBV5-1 to TRBJ2-5; 8 bases line up with TRBD1. V gave up 0 bases and J gave up 4 bases; unmatched junction bases: 5. CDR3 length: 15 amino acids. Looked up from germline, CDR1 is SGHRS and CDR2 is YFSETQ. CDR3 nucleotide sequence: TGCGCCAGCAGCTTGGGACAGGGGTTAGGAGAGACCCAGTACTTC. Translation: CASSLGQGLGETQYF. The full variable domain, with the rest looked up from reference TRBV5-1 and TRBJ2-5, is KAGVTQTPRYLIKTRGQQVTLSCSPISGHRSVSWYQQTPGQGLQFLFEYFSETQRNKGNFPGRFSGRQFSNSRSEMNVSTLELGDSALYLCASSLGQGLGETQYFGPGTRLLVL.

This clone was counted a few times. The chain employs TRBV5-1 and TRBJ1-4; the D gene is possibly TRBD1 (5 bases). This CDR3 contains 15 residues. The V end was cut by 0 bases, the J end by 8 bases, with 14 bases between. CDR1 is SGHRS and CDR2 is YFSETQ in the germline V gene. This chain's CDR3 is CASSLADRSVEKLFF. DNA for the CDR3: TGCGCCAGCAGCTTGGCCGACAGATCCGTCGAAAAACTGTTTTTT.

The chain carries TRBV7-6 and TRBJ2-2, with 10 bases that match TRBD2. The J segment lost 2 bases and the V segment lost 5 bases, leaving 5 bases of the junction unmatched. CDR1 and CDR2 (germline): SGHVS, FNYEAQ. The CDR3 has 16 residues. CDR3 DNA sequence: TGTGCCAGCAGCATCCTAGCGGGGGAAAACACCGGGGAGCTGTTTTTT. Amino acids: CASSILAGENTGELFF.

The chain recombines TRBV29-1 with TRBJ1-1; no reliable D call. The germline gives CDR1 SQVTM, CDR2 ANQGSEA. There are 12 residues in the CDR3. The V end lost 3 bases, the J end lost 8 bases, and 13 bases lay between the germline ends. CDR3 protein: CSVDRVQREAFF. The CDR3 DNA sequence: TGCAGCGTTGATCGTGTACAGAGAGAAGCTTTCTTT.

V gene TRBV10-2 combines with J gene TRBJ1-6, with 8 positions matching TRBD1. This CDR3 spans 16 amino acids. V dropped 7 bases and J dropped 11; count of bases not matched to a gene: 16. Germline V lookup: CDR1 WSHSY, CDR2 SAAADI. In DNA, the CDR3 is TGCGCCAGCACCCTGGACAGGGCGGCCCTAGGAACACCCCTCCACTTT. Translation: CASTLDRAALGTPLHF.

This chain uses TRBV18 with TRBJ2-3, with a possible D match to TRBD2 (6 bases). The CDR3 is 15 residues long. The V end was cut by 4 bases, the J end by 0 bases, with 11 bases between. Germline CDR1 and CDR2: KGHSH and LQKENI. CDR3 nucleotides: TGTGCCAGCTCACTGAATCGGGGGAGCACAGATACGCAGTATTTT. Protein product: CASSLNRGSTDTQYF.

The chain is built from TRBV4-1 and TRBJ2-3; 9 nucleotides align to TRBD1. With 0 bases clipped from V and 5 bases from J, the junction kept 9 bases outside the gene matches. The germline V gene has CDR1 MGHRA and CDR2 YSYEKL. CDR3 length equals 17 residues. Here the CDR3 reads CASSQESTGGDLDTQYF. The CDR3 nucleotides read TGCGCCAGCAGCCAAGAGTCGACAGGGGGAGATTTAGATACGCAGTATTTT.

This clone was found a few times. The J gene is TRBJ1-5, the V gene TRBV6-5, with D possibly being TRBD1 (5 bases). The CDR3 runs to 15 residues. Trimming pared 0 bases from V and 4 bases from J, leaving 10 bases between. In germline, CDR1 is MNHEY, CDR2 SVGAGI. Written as DNA, the CDR3 is TGTGCCAGCAGTTACTCGGTGGGGCCAAATCAGCCCCAGCATTTT. It encodes CASSYSVGPNQPQHF.

The chain is built from TRBV2 and TRBJ1-1, with D perhaps matching TRBD1 (5 bases). CDR1 and CDR2 from the germline V gene are SNHLY and FYNNEI. Between the trimmed V and J ends, which lost 4 bases and 1 base, there was a span of 13 bases. The CDR3 contains 15 residues. The CDR3 coding sequence is TGTGCCAGCAGTGGGGGCCGGGGGAGGAACACTGAAGCTTTCTTT. Its protein product is CASSGGRGRNTEAFF.

J is TRBJ2-1 and V is TRBV9; 9 bases align to TRBD2. Germline V gene sequence: CDR1 SGDLS, CDR2 YYNGEE. There are 15 residues in the CDR3. J lost 5 bases, V lost 3 bases, and 6 bases had no gene match. The CDR3 loop reads CASSEGRGGDNEQFF. The CDR3 nucleotides are TGTGCCAGCAGCGAGGGGCGGGGGGGTGACAATGAGCAGTTCTTC.

The chain joins TRBV4-1 to TRBJ2-1; 7 nucleotides agree with TRBD1. CDR3 size: 15 residues. Losses at the gene ends were 4 bases for V and 6 bases for J; bases not matched to a gene: 9. Germline CDR1 and CDR2: MGHRA and YSYEKL. CDR3 protein: CASSPGQYRGNEQFF. The DNA for the CDR3 is TGCGCCAGCAGCCCGGGACAGTATAGGGGCAATGAGCAGTTCTTC.

V usage is TRBV5-1 and J usage is TRBJ2-2; 11 bases align to TRBD1. This CDR3 region has 15 residues. Per the germline V gene, CDR1 is SGHRS and CDR2 is YFSETQ. V lost 1 base, J lost 6 bases, and 2 bases stayed unmatched. Here the CDR3 reads CASSLRTGGSGELFF. The CDR3 DNA reads as TGCGCCAGCAGCTTGCGGACAGGGGGCTCCGGGGAGCTGTTTTTT. The variable domain in full, completed from reference TRBV5-1 and TRBJ2-2, reads KAGVTQTPRYLIKTRGQQVTLSCSPISGHRSVSWYQQTPGQGLQFLFEYFSETQRNKGNFPGRFSGRQFSNSRSEMNVSTLELGDSALYLCASSLRTGGSGELFFGEGSRLTVL.

The chain joins TRBV7-9 to TRBJ2-6, with D unresolved. The CDR3 loop spans 15 amino acids. Germline CDR1 is SEHNR and CDR2 is FQNEAQ (reference sequence). Trimming stripped 5 bases from V and 1 base from J, with 9 bases between. In DNA form, the CDR3 reads TGTGCCAGCAGCGCCCGAACATCTGGGGCCAACGTCCTGACTTTC. This sequence encodes CASSARTSGANVLTF.

This chain links TRBV4-1 with TRBJ2-5; the match to TRBD1 covers 9 bases. Per germline, CDR1 MGHRA and CDR2 YSYEKL. J lost 7 bases, V lost 1 base, and 10 bases had no gene match. The CDR3 contains 16 residues. The CDR3 DNA reads TGCGCCAGCAGCCAAGGCGACAGGGGGAGGGTGGGGACCCAGTACTTC. Encoded protein: CASSQGDRGRVGTQYF.

The gene calls are TRBV11-2 and TRBJ2-1; TRBD2 aligns across 8 bases. Germline loops: CDR1 SGHAT, CDR2 FQNNGV. The CDR3 spans 17 residues. V trimming: 0 bases; J trimming: 7 bases; junction bases outside the gene matches: 11. The CDR3 sequence is CASSLDLVRGGLNEQFF. Here the CDR3 DNA reads TGTGCCAGCAGCTTAGATCTAGTACGGGGGGGGCTAAATGAGCAGTTCTTC.

This clone was found a few times. The rearrangement links TRBV5-1 to TRBJ1-2; 9 bases fit TRBD1. Germline trimming cut 6 bases from V and 7 bases from J; bases unmatched to any gene: 10. The CDR3 has 14 amino acids. In germline, CDR1 is SGHRS, CDR2 YFSETQ. The CDR3 DNA is TGCGCCAGCACGGCACGGGACAGGGCTGCTGGCTACACCTTC. Translation: CASTARDRAAGYTF.

This chain links TRBV6-6 with TRBJ2-5, with D tentatively TRBD2 (6 bases). Trimming pared 6 bases from V and 0 bases from J, leaving 11 bases between. The germline gives CDR1 MNHNY, CDR2 SVGAGI (reference sequence). The CDR3 extends over 14 amino acids. The CDR3 is CASSPGVYQETQYF. DNA of the CDR3: TGTGCCAGCAGCCCGGGGGTCTACCAAGAGACCCAGTACTTC.

V usage is TRBV5-1 and J usage is TRBJ1-2, with 8 bases lining up with TRBD1. The V gene's germline CDR1 is SGHRS and CDR2 YFSETQ. J gave up 5 bases and V 4 bases, and 10 bases lay outside the gene matches. The CDR3 consists of 15 residues. Here the CDR3 reads CASSPTGQGSYGYTF. The DNA of the CDR3 is TGCGCCAGCAGCCCTACCGGACAGGGTTCTTATGGCTACACCTTC.

This clone was detected a few times. A junction end diverges from the germline sequence, so it may reflect a read error. This sequence joins TRBV5-1 and TRBJ2-2, with D possibly matching TRBD1 (5 bases). Germline CDR1 reads SGHRS; CDR2 reads YFSETQ. The CDR3 consists of 15 residues. The DNA for the CDR3 is TGCGCCAGCAGCTTGGGAGCAGGGAACGCCGGGGAGCTGTTTTTT. Translating gives CASSLGAGNAGELFF. Full variable domain (rest looked up from reference TRBV5-1 and TRBJ2-2): KAGVTQTPRYLIKTRGQQVTLSCSPISGHRSVSWYQQTPGQGLQFLFEYFSETQRNKGNFPGRFSGRQFSNSRSEMNVSTLELGDSALYLCASSLGAGNAGELFFGEGSRLTVL.

V and J are TRBV6-5 and TRBJ2-7, with D tentatively TRBD2 (5 bases). The CDR3 is 16 amino acids. Trimming took off 2 bases at V and 2 bases at J, with 16 bases between the two ends. The germline V gene encodes CDR1 MNHEY and CDR2 SVGAGI. The CDR3 sequence: CASSYRRDPVPYEQYV. CDR3 DNA sequence: TGTGCCAGCAGTTACCGCCGGGATCCAGTCCCCTACGAGCAGTACGTC.

The CDR3 sequence is CASSDRGRRQETQYF. The DNA of the CDR3 is TGTGCCAGCAGCGACAGGGGGCGCCGCCAAGAGACCCAGTACTTC. The genes are TRBV5-4 and TRBJ2-5; 10 bases are a match to TRBD1. J lost 1 base, V lost 4 bases, and 4 bases had no gene match. The CDR3 covers 15 residues. Germline V gives CDR1 SGHNT, CDR2 YYREEE (reference sequence).

The J gene is TRBJ2-5, the V gene TRBV7-3, with D perhaps TRBD2 (7 bases). The CDR3 has 14 amino acids. V was trimmed by 1 base and J by 3 bases, leaving 9 bases between them. Germline V CDR1 and CDR2: SGHTA, FQGTGA. Here the CDR3 DNA reads TGTGCCAGCAGCTTAAGCGGGGGCGAAGAGACCCAGTACTTC. As protein: CASSLSGGEETQYF.